Below, one TCR beta chain is given with its context. Its antigen is unknown. The data were produced by immunoSEQ multiplex PCR, yet TCRdb's version contains in-frame clones alone and is incomplete. The table lists some 2.1 million clones, 85% to 95% of them singletons. This CDR3 has 17 residues. From germline, CDR1 is SGDLS and CDR2 YYNGEE. The J segment lost 6 bases and the V segment lost 2 bases, leaving 8 bases of the junction unmatched. Naive CD8 cells lacked CD45RO, underwent positive selection for CCR7 and left out terminally differentiated effector memory CD45RA+ cells. The study drew all its donors from Caucasian adults living in Nashville, Tennessee. The sample is drawn from a study of shared clonotypes between healthy human individuals. Study results and caveats: All-four-donor shared clonotypes had higher generation probabilities than non-shared clonotypes did. In a few donors, about 5% of naive CD4 clonotypes appeared in common.

Sequenced material: naive CD8+ T cells sorted from blood. The gene calls are TRBV9 and TRBJ2-2, with TRBD2 identical over 12 bases. The clonotype was recovered from a man between 18 and 29 years old in good health. The CDR3 loop is CASSVPSGGASPGELFF. DNA for the CDR3: TGTGCCAGCAGCGTCCCTAGCGGGGGGGCCTCCCCCGGGGAGCTGTTTTTT.